Below are 13 T cell receptor beta chains sequenced from a single sample in a study of cytomegalovirus exposure and HLA in healthy donors. Some clones are missing from TCRdb's copy, which holds only in-frame ones; the method was immunoSEQ multiplex PCR. The table includes roughly 280,000 clones, 80% to 90% detected once. Sequencing used PBMCs. These receptor sequences come from a woman under 30 in good health and CMV-seronegative.

This clone showed up just a few times. V is TRBV6-6 and J is TRBJ2-7; 9 bases agree with TRBD2. Germline assignment: CDR1 MNHNY and CDR2 SVGAGI (reference sequence). Trimming removed 0 bases from V and 0 bases from J; junction bases left unmatched: 3. The CDR3 has 16 amino acids. CDR3 nucleotide sequence: TGTGCCAGCAGTTACTCGACTAGCGGATTCTCCTACGAGCAGTACTTC. It encodes CASSYSTSGFSYEQYF.

The chain links TRBV11-1 to TRBJ2-7; TRBD1 matches at 10 bases. The germline CDR1 and CDR2 sequences are SGHAT and FQDESV (reference sequence). The V gene end was trimmed by 5 bases and the J gene end by 3 bases; junction bases not matched to a gene: 16. The CDR3 extends over 18 amino acids. The CDR3 region is CASSMGQGTRGGNYEQYF. CDR3 coding DNA: TGTGCCAGCAGCATGGGACAGGGGACGCGCGGGGGGAACTACGAGCAGTACTTC.

V gene TRBV19 combines with J gene TRBJ2-2; 9 bases fit TRBD1. V was pared by 5 bases and J by 6 bases, with 7 bases of the junction left unmatched. Germline values: CDR1 LNHDA, CDR2 SQIVND (reference sequence). CDR3 length equals 15 residues. CDR3 region: CASSYRDRDAGELFF. The CDR3 bases are TGTGCCAGTAGTTACCGGGACAGGGATGCCGGGGAGCTGTTTTTT.

The gene calls are TRBV6-6 and TRBJ1-6; TRBD1 matches 9 bases. V lost 0 bases to trimming and J lost 6 bases; unmatched junction nucleotides: 3. The CDR3 covers 16 residues. CDR1 is MNHNY and CDR2 is SVGAGI in the germline V gene (reference sequence). The CDR3 nucleotides are TGTGCCAGCAGTTACTCGACGGGACAGGGTAATTCACCCCTCCACTTT. Amino acid sequence: CASSYSTGQGNSPLHF.

The chain recombines TRBV27 with TRBJ1-1, with D hard to call. The V end was cut by 5 bases, the J end by 4 bases, with 11 bases between. The CDR3 has 13 residues. The germline gives CDR1 MNHEY, CDR2 SMNVEV (reference sequence). The CDR3 sequence is CASSGPLITEAFF. The DNA of the CDR3 is TGTGCCAGCAGTGGGCCACTTATCACTGAAGCTTTCTTT.

The chain recombines TRBV6-5 with TRBJ1-4; TRBD1 aligns across 8 bases. Germline CDR1 reads MNHEY; CDR2 reads SVGAGI. The CDR3 covers 14 residues. The V and J ends lost 5 bases and 7 bases, in that order; junction bases with no gene match: 6. CDR3 residues: CASSRDRRGEKLFF. The CDR3 region has the DNA TGTGCCAGCAGTCGGGACAGGAGGGGTGAAAAACTGTTTTTT.

The chain couples TRBV29-1 to TRBJ2-2; 11 nucleotides agree with TRBD1. CDR1 is SQVTM, CDR2 ANQGSEA, per germline. The V gene end was trimmed by 7 bases and the J gene end by 3 bases; junction bases not matched to a gene: 4. This CDR3 spans 14 amino acids. CDR3 loop: CSGGTGGDTGELFF. CDR3 nucleotide sequence: TGCAGCGGCGGGACAGGGGGTGACACCGGGGAGCTGTTTTTT.

Note on this clone: The junction does not match germline at one end; this may be a read error. This chain links TRBV5-1 with TRBJ1-1, with D maybe TRBD1 (5 bases). The CDR3 sequence is 11 residues long. Looked up from germline, CDR1 is SGHRS and CDR2 is YFSETQ. The CDR3 sequence: CASSLGGGAFF. The DNA for the CDR3 is TGCGCCAGCAGTTTGGGCGGGGGAGCTTTCTTT. Drawing the rest from reference TRBV5-1 and TRBJ1-1, the complete variable domain is KAGVTQTPRYLIKTRGQQVTLSCSPISGHRSVSWYQQTPGQGLQFLFEYFSETQRNKGNFPGRFSGRQFSNSRSEMNVSTLELGDSALYLCASSLGGGAFFGQGTRLTVV.

The V gene is TRBV5-1, the J gene TRBJ2-6, with D possibly being TRBD1 (5 bases). Trimming left V 7 bases short and J 4 bases short, with 12 bases between. CDR3 length: 14 amino acids. Germline CDR1 SGHRS, CDR2 YFSETQ. This chain's CDR3 is CASQGVTGANVLTF. CDR3 sequence (DNA): TGCGCCAGCCAGGGCGTTACCGGGGCCAACGTCCTGACTTTC.

The chain joins TRBV28 to TRBJ1-5, with D possibly matching TRBD1 (6 bases). Trimming shortened V by 4 bases and J by 1 base, and 14 bases separated the two germline ends. The CDR3 length is 16 residues. CDR1 is MDHEN and CDR2 is SYDVKM in the germline V gene. CDR3 nucleotide sequence: TGTGCCAGCAGTTCCCCCGAACAGGGAAGCAATCAGCCCCAGCATTTT. Its translation is CASSSPEQGSNQPQHF.

The V and J genes are TRBV5-1 and TRBJ1-2; the D is unclear. The CDR3 runs to 13 residues. V lost 0 bases to trimming and J lost 10 bases, with 13 bases between them. Germline CDR1 reads SGHRS; CDR2 reads YFSETQ. CDR3 bases: TGCGCCAGCAGCTTGGCAAAGCCGTTCGTCTACACCTTC. Protein: CASSLAKPFVYTF.

The chain has TRBV11-2 and TRBJ2-1, with D maybe TRBD2 (7 bases). The V gene's germline CDR1 is SGHAT and CDR2 FQNNGV. Trimming removed 0 bases at V and 8 bases at J, with 14 bases between. This CDR3 comprises 15 residues. The CDR3 coding sequence is TGTGCCAGCAGCTTAGATCCGGGGGGCAAGGATGAGCAGTTCTTC. Encoded protein: CASSLDPGGKDEQFF.

This clone turned up a few times. This sequence joins TRBV30 and TRBJ1-4; D is perhaps TRBD1 (6 bases). Germline-derived CDR1 and CDR2 are GTSNPN and SVGIG (reference sequence). V lost 0 bases and J 8 bases, leaving 19 bases between the germline ends. This CDR3 has 16 amino acids. The CDR3 DNA follows: TGTGCCTGGAGTGTATCCACCAGGGGCAAACGGGAAAAACTGTTTTTT. It encodes CAWSVSTRGKREKLFF.